This T cell receptor beta chain was retrieved from a study of naive and memory T cell subsets. The germline V and J ends were trimmed by 6 bases and 8 bases, with 8 bases remaining between them. The CDR3 totals 11 residues. The SP2 primer and nested alpha and beta constant region primers amplified ligated cDNA in four rounds. TCRdb itself ran the 5' RACE reads through MiXCR, one entry per CDR3 protein. The sample carries tens of thousands of distinct CDR3 sequences, approximately 7.2% recorded once. TCR cDNA received a 3' ligated oligonucleotide that carried a UMI. The V call is TRBV12-3 or TRBV12-4, the J call TRBJ2-1, with D unclear. This receptor was taken from a male donor in good health. The CDR3 sequence is CASRQYDEQFF. The CDR3 DNA follows: TGTGCCAGCAGACAATACGATGAGCAGTTCTTC.